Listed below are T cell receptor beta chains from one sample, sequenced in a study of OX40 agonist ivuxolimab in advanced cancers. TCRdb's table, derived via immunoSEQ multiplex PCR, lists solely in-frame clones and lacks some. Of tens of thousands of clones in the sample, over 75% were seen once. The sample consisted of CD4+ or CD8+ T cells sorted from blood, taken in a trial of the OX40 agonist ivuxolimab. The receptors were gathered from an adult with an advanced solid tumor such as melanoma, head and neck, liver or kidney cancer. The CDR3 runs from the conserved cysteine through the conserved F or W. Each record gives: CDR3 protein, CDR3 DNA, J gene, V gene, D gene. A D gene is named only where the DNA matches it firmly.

CDR3 protein: CASSWTGTETYEQYF
CDR3 DNA: TGTGCCAGCAGCTGGACCGGGACAGAAACCTACGAGCAGTACTTC
J gene: TRBJ2-7
V gene: TRBV11-2
D gene: TRBD1

CDR3 protein: CASSNSTSGPSYEQYF
CDR3 DNA: TGTGCCAGCAGTAACTCGACTAGCGGGCCTTCCTACGAGCAGTACTTC
J gene: TRBJ2-7
V gene: TRBV6-4
D gene: TRBD2

CDR3 protein: CASSGRGAGGETQYF
CDR3 DNA: TGTGCCAGCAGCGGGCGAGGGGCTGGAGGAGAGACCCAGTACTTC
J gene: TRBJ2-5
V gene: TRBV5-5
D gene: .

CDR3 protein: CASRTEGLTNEKLFF
CDR3 DNA: TGTGCCAGCAGAACGGAGGGATTAACTAATGAAAAACTGTTTTTT
J gene: TRBJ1-4
V gene: TRBV6-5
D gene: .

CDR3 protein: CASSEARTGSRYEQYF
CDR3 DNA: TGTGCCAGCAGTGAAGCGCGGACAGGGTCTCGCTACGAGCAGTACTTC
J gene: TRBJ2-7
V gene: TRBV6-1
D gene: TRBD1

CDR3 protein: CASIIDSATGELFF
CDR3 DNA: TGTGCCAGCATAATAGACAGTGCCACCGGGGAGCTGTTTTTT
J gene: TRBJ2-2
V gene: TRBV2
D gene: .

CDR3 protein: CASKISGTGLYEQYF
CDR3 DNA: TGTGCCAGTAAAATCTCCGGGACAGGACTCTACGAGCAGTACTTC
J gene: TRBJ2-7
V gene: TRBV19
D gene: TRBD1

CDR3 protein: CASSLGGNTGELFF
CDR3 DNA: TGTGCCAGCAGCTTAGGAGGAAACACCGGGGAGCTGTTTTTT
J gene: TRBJ2-2
V gene: TRBV7-9
D gene: .

CDR3 protein: CASSIDPRQGTYEQYF
CDR3 DNA: TGTGCCAGTAGTATAGATCCGAGACAGGGGACCTACGAGCAGTACTTC
J gene: TRBJ2-7
V gene: TRBV19
D gene: TRBD1

CDR3 protein: CAWRGWLNTEAFF
CDR3 DNA: TGTGCCTGGAGGGGATGGCTGAACACTGAAGCTTTCTTT
J gene: TRBJ1-1
V gene: TRBV30
D gene: .

CDR3 protein: CATSRDKNSGANVLTF
CDR3 DNA: TGTGCCACCAGCAGAGATAAGAACTCTGGGGCCAACGTCCTGACTTTC
J gene: TRBJ2-6
V gene: TRBV15
D gene: .

CDR3 protein: CASSVGGGWNTGELFF
CDR3 DNA: TGTGCCAGCAGCGTAGGGGGCGGGTGGAACACCGGGGAGCTGTTTTTT
J gene: TRBJ2-2
V gene: TRBV9
D gene: .

CDR3 protein: CASTGGARGNTIYF
CDR3 DNA: TGTGCCAGCACGGGGGGGGCGCGTGGAAACACCATATATTTT
J gene: TRBJ1-3
V gene: TRBV6-5
D gene: .

CDR3 protein: CASSVAGGPGELFF
CDR3 DNA: TGTGCCAGCAGCGTAGCGGGAGGGCCCGGGGAGCTGTTTTTT
J gene: TRBJ2-2
V gene: TRBV9
D gene: TRBD2

CDR3 protein: CASSTGTGGLSSYEQYF
CDR3 DNA: TGTGCCAGCAGCACTGGAACAGGGGGCCTGAGCTCCTACGAGCAGTACTTC
J gene: TRBJ2-7
V gene: TRBV11-2
D gene: TRBD1

CDR3 protein: CAWSEKDRGNSNQPQHF
CDR3 DNA: TGTGCCTGGAGTGAGAAAGACAGGGGTAATAGCAATCAGCCCCAGCATTTT
J gene: TRBJ1-5
V gene: TRBV30
D gene: TRBD1

CDR3 protein: CASSLVSSGYNEQFF
CDR3 DNA: TGTGCCAGCAGCTTAGTGTCTAGCGGCTACAATGAGCAGTTCTTC
J gene: TRBJ2-1
V gene: TRBV11-3
D gene: TRBD2

CDR3 protein: CASSPLTGEETQYF
CDR3 DNA: TGTGCCAGCAGCCCGCTGACAGGGGAAGAGACCCAGTACTTC
J gene: TRBJ2-5
V gene: TRBV7-9
D gene: TRBD1

CDR3 protein: CASAQGNTEAFF
CDR3 DNA: TGCGCCAGCGCGCAGGGGAACACTGAAGCTTTCTTT
J gene: TRBJ1-1
V gene: TRBV5-1
D gene: .

CDR3 protein: CASRDGTGLRYEQYF
CDR3 DNA: TGTGCCAGCAGGGACGGGACAGGACTCCGCTACGAGCAGTACTTC
J gene: TRBJ2-7
V gene: TRBV2
D gene: TRBD1

CDR3 protein: CASSYGGPYEQYF
CDR3 DNA: TGTGCCAGCAGTTACGGGGGGCCATACGAGCAGTACTTC
J gene: TRBJ2-7
V gene: TRBV6-5
D gene: .

CDR3 protein: CASSGDRFEQYF
CDR3 DNA: TGTGCCAGCAGTGGCGACAGGTTCGAGCAGTACTTC
J gene: TRBJ2-7
V gene: TRBV2
D gene: .

CDR3 protein: CASSVPHQGAGETQYF
CDR3 DNA: TGTGCCAGCAGCGTCCCTCATCAGGGGGCTGGCGAGACCCAGTACTTC
J gene: TRBJ2-5
V gene: TRBV9
D gene: TRBD1

CDR3 protein: CASSLPIAGNSYNEQFF
CDR3 DNA: TGTGCCAGCAGCTTACCAATAGCGGGTAACTCCTACAATGAGCAGTTCTTC
J gene: TRBJ2-1
V gene: TRBV7-9
D gene: TRBD2

CDR3 protein: CASSDWGSQPQHF
CDR3 DNA: TGTGCCAGTAGTGATTGGGGGAGTCAGCCCCAGCATTTT
J gene: TRBJ1-5
V gene: TRBV19
D gene: .

CDR3 protein: CASSLAESYEQYF
CDR3 DNA: TGTGCCAGCAGCTTGGCCGAGAGTTACGAGCAGTACTTC
J gene: TRBJ2-7
V gene: TRBV5-8
D gene: .